The clone carrying this T cell receptor gamma chain was detected only once. Its antigen remains unidentified. The data were obtained in a study of Vδ1+ human thymocytes. Extracted RNA was reverse transcribed into cDNA. Multiplex PCR used pooled V-gene forward primers and a constant-region reverse primer to amplify CDR3s. TCRdb re-called the multiplex PCR reads via CATT. This sample carries over 20,000 gamma-chain clones, roughly an eighth of them seen once, and the ten largest clones take about 1.9%. Study conclusions and caveats: Thymic TRG and TRD repertoires appeared highly polyclonal.

Trimming removed 3 bases from V and 4 bases from J; junction bases left unmatched: 9. The germline CDR1 and CDR2 sequences are VTNTFY and YDVSTARD (reference sequence). The CDR3 totals 14 residues. The genes are TRGV3 and TRGJ1 or TRGJ2. The TCR originated in a child less than two years old who had congenital heart surgery. The sample comprised Vdelta1+ gamma-delta thymocytes from the thymus. Subset noted: FACS-sorted CD3+ TCRalphabeta- TCRVdelta1+ TCRVdelta2- thymocytes. Here the CDR3 reads CATWDGTPYYKKLF. The CDR3 region has the DNA TGTGCCACCTGGGACGGAACTCCATATTATAAGAAACTCTTT.